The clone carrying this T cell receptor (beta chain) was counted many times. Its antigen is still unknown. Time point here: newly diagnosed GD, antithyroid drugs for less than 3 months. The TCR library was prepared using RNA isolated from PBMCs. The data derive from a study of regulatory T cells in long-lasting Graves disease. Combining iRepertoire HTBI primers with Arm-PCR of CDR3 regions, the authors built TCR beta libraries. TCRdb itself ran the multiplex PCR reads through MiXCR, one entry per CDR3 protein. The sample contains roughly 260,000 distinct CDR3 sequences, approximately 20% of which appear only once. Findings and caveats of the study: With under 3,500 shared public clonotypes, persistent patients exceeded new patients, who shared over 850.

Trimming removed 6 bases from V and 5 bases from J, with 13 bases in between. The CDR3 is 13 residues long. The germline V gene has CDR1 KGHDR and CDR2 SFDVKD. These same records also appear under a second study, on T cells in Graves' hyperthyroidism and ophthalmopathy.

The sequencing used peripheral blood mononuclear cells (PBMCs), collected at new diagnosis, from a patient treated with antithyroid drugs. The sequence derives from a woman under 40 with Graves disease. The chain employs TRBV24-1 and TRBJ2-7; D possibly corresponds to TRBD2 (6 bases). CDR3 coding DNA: TGTGCCACCAGTCGCGGGGCCGGGGACGAGCAGTACTTC. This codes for CATSRGAGDEQYF.